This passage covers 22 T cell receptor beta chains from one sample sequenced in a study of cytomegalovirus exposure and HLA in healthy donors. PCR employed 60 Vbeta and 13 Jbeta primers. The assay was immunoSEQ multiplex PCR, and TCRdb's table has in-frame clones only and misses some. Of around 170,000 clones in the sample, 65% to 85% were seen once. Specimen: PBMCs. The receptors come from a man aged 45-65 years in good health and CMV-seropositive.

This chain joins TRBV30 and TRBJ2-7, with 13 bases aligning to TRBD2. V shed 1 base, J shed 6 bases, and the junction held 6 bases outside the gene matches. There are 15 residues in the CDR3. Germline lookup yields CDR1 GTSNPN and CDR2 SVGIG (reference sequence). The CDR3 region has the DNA TGTGCCTGGAGTGCCGGACTAGCGGGAGCTGGCGAGCAGTACTTC. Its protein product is CAWSAGLAGAGEQYF. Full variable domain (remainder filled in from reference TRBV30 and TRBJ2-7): SQTIHQWPATLVQPVGSPLSLECTVEGTSNPNLYWYRQAAGRGLQLLFYSVGIGQISSEVPQNLSASRPQDRQFILSSKKLLLSDSGFYLCAWSAGLAGAGEQYFGPGTRLTVT.

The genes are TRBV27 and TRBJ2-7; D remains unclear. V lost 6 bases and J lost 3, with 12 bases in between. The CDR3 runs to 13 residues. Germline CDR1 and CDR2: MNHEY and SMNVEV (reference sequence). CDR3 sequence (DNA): TGTGCCAGCAGCCAACCTCCGGTCTACGAGCAGTACTTC. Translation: CASSQPPVYEQYF.

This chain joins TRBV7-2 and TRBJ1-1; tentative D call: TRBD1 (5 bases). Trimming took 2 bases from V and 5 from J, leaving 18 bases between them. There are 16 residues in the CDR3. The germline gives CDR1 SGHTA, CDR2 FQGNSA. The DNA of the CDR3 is TGTGCCAGCAGCTTATCTGTATTTGCAGGGCGGACTGAAGCTTTCTTT. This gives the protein CASSLSVFAGRTEAFF. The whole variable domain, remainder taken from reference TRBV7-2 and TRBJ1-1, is GAGVSQSPSNKVTEKGKDVELRCDPISGHTALYWYRQSLGQGLEFLIYFQGNSAPDKSGLPSDRFSAERTGGSVSTLTIQRTQQEDSAVYLCASSLSVFAGRTEAFFGQGTRLTVV.

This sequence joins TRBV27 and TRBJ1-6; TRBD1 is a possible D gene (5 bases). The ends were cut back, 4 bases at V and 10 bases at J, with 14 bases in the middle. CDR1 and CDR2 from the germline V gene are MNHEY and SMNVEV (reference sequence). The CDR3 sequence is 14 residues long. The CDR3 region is CASSSRVPISPLHF. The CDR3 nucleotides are TGTGCCAGCAGTTCCAGGGTACCTATCTCACCCCTCCACTTT.

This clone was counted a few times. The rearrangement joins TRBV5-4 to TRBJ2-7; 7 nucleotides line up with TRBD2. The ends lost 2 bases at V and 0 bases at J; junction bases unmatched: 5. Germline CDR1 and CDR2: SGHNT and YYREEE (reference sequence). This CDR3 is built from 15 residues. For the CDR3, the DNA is TGTGCCAGCAGCTTAGGGAGGGGACCCTCCTACGAGCAGTACTTC. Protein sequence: CASSLGRGPSYEQYF.

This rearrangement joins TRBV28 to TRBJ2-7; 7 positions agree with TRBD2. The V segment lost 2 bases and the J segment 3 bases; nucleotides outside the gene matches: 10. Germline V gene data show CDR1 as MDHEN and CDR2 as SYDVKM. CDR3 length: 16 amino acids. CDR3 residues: CASSLMSGGSIYEQYF. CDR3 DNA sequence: TGTGCCAGCAGTTTAATGTCTGGCGGGAGTATCTACGAGCAGTACTTC.

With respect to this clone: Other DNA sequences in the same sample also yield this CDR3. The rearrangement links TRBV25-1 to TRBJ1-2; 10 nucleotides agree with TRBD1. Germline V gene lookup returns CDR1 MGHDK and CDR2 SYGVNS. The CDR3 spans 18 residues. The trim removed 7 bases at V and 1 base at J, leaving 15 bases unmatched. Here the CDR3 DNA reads TGTGCCAGCATCCGGCCGTCCCCGGGACAGGGGATTAACTATGGCTACACCTTC. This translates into CASIRPSPGQGINYGYTF.

This CDR3 reads CASSDPLRSGRAGEQFF. CDR3 nucleotides: TGTGCCAGCAGCGACCCTTTACGTAGCGGGAGGGCCGGGGAGCAGTTCTTC. V is TRBV9 and J is TRBJ2-1; 11 positions agree with TRBD2. Germline V gene sequence: CDR1 SGDLS, CDR2 YYNGEE. Unmatched junction bases numbered 15, after V lost 3 bases and J lost 10 bases. The CDR3 extends over 17 amino acids.

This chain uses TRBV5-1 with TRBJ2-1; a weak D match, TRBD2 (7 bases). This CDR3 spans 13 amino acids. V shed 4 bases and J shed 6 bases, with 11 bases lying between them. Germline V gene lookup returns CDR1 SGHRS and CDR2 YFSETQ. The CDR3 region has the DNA TGCGCCAGCAGCGTTGGGGGGGCCAATGAGCAGTTCTTC. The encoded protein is CASSVGGANEQFF.

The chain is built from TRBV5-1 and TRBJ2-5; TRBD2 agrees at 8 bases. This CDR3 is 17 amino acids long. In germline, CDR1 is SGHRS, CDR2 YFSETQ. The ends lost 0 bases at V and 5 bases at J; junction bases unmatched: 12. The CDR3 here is CASSLDSGGPNSETQYF. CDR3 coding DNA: TGCGCCAGCAGCTTGGACAGCGGGGGTCCCAATTCGGAGACCCAGTACTTC.

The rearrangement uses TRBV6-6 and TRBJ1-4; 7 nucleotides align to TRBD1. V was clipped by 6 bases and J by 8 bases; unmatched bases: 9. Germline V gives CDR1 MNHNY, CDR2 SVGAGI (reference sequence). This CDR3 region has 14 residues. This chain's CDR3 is CASRLDRDREKLFF. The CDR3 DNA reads TGTGCCAGCAGGCTTGACAGGGATAGGGAAAAACTGTTTTTT.

The CDR3 reads CASSLGRGMEKLFF. In DNA form, the CDR3 reads TGTGCCAGCAGCTTAGGTCGGGGTATGGAAAAACTGTTTTTT. V is TRBV7-2 and J is TRBJ1-4; D is unresolved. The V end was cut by 1 base, the J end by 8 bases, with 11 bases between. The germline gives CDR1 SGHTA, CDR2 FQGNSA. The CDR3 spans 14 residues. Full variable domain (remainder filled in from reference TRBV7-2 and TRBJ1-4): GAGVSQSPSNKVTEKGKDVELRCDPISGHTALYWYRQSLGQGLEFLIYFQGNSAPDKSGLPSDRFSAERTGGSVSTLTIQRTQQEDSAVYLCASSLGRGMEKLFFGSGTQLSVL.

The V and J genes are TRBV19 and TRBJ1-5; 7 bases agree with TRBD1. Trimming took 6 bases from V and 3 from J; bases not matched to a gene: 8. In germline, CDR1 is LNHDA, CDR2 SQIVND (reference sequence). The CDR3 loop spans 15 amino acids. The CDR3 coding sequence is TGTGCCAGTAGGGGGGGACAGTCCGACAATCAGCCCCAGCATTTT. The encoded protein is CASRGGQSDNQPQHF.

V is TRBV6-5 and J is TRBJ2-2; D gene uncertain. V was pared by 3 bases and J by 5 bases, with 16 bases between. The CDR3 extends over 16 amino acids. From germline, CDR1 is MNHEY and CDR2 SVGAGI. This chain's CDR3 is CASSYQLSRVTGELFF. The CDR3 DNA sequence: TGTGCCAGCAGTTATCAGCTATCTCGGGTAACCGGGGAGCTGTTTTTT.

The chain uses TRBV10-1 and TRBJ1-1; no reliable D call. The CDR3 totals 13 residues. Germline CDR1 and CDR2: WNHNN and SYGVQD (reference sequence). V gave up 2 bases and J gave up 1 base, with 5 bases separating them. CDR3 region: CASSEGPNTEAFF. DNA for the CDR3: TGCGCCAGCAGTGAGGGCCCGAACACTGAAGCTTTCTTT.

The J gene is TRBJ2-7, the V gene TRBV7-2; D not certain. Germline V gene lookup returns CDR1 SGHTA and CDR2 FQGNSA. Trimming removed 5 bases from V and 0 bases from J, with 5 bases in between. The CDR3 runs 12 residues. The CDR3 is CASSLSSYEQYF. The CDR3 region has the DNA TGTGCCAGCAGCCTTAGCTCCTACGAGCAGTACTTC.

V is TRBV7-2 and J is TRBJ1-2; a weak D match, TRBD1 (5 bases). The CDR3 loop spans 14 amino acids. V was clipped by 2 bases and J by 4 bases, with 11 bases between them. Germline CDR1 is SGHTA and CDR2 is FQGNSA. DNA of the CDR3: TGTGCCAGCAGCTTATCAGGGTCGGGCTATGGCTACACCTTC. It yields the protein CASSLSGSGYGYTF.

This CDR3 is CASTSGGGTYNEQFF. CDR3 coding DNA: TGCGCCAGCACCTCCGGGGGGGGGACTTACAATGAGCAGTTCTTC. The chain carries TRBV5-1 and TRBJ2-1; 8 nucleotides agree with TRBD2. Germline V gene data show CDR1 as SGHRS and CDR2 as YFSETQ. The CDR3 contains 15 residues. After removal of 6 bases from V and 4 bases from J, the junction contained 9 bases not matched to a gene.

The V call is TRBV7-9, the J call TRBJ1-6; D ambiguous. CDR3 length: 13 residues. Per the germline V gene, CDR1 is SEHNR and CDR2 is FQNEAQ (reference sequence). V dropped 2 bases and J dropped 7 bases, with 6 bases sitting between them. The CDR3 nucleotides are TGTGCCAGCAGCTTAACGGGAAATTCACCCCTCCACTTT. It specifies CASSLTGNSPLHF.

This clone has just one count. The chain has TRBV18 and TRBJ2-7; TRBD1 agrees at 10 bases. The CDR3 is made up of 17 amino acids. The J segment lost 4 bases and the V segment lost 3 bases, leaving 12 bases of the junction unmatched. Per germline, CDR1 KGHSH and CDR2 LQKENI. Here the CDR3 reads CASSPNSLTGGSYEQYF. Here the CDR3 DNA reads TGTGCCAGCTCACCCAACTCCTTGACAGGGGGCTCTTACGAGCAGTACTTC. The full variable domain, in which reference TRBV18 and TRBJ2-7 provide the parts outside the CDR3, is NAGVMQNPRHLVRRRGQEARLRCSPMKGHSHVYWYRQLPEEGLKFMVYLQKENIIDESGMPKERFSAEFPKEGPSILRIQQVVRGDSAAYFCASSPNSLTGGSYEQYFGPGTRLTVT.

The CDR3 DNA reads as TGTGCCAGCACCCCAGGGGGTGAGACCCAGTACTTC. Translated: CASTPGGETQYF. The rearrangement joins TRBV11-2 to TRBJ2-5; 7 bases line up with TRBD1. The ends lost 7 bases at V and 5 bases at J; junction bases unmatched: 4. The CDR3 runs 12 residues. Germline V lookup: CDR1 SGHAT, CDR2 FQNNGV.

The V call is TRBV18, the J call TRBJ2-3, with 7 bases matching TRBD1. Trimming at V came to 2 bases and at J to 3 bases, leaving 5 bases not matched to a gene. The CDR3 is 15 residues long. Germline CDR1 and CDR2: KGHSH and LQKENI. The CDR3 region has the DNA TGTGCCAGCTCACCAAGACAGGGTACGACAGATACGCAGTATTTT. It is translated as CASSPRQGTTDTQYF.